The following is a TCR beta chain sequence with its context. The data belong to a study of T cell responses to AZD1222 COVID-19 vaccine. This CDR3 is 12 amino acids long. Trimming left V 4 bases short and J 0 bases short, with 6 bases between. Germline V CDR1 and CDR2: SQVTM, ANQGSEA. The data were produced by immunoSEQ multiplex PCR, yet TCRdb's version contains in-frame clones alone and is incomplete. Among 100,000 to 150,000 clones listed, more than 70% were seen once. The sequence came from an adult in good health. The V and J genes are TRBV29-1 and TRBJ1-1; D gene uncertain. The source material was peripheral blood, sampled on day 0 of AZD1222 vaccination. This chain's CDR3 is CSVVAMNTEAFF. The CDR3 bases are TGCAGCGTTGTGGCCATGAACACTGAAGCTTTCTTT. The full variable domain, completed using reference TRBV29-1 and TRBJ1-1, is SAVISQKPSRDICQRGTSLTIQCQVDSQVTMMFWYRQQPGQSLTLIATANQGSEATYESGFVIDKFPISRPNLTFSTLTVSNMSPEDSSIYLCSVVAMNTEAFFGQGTRLTVV.